This entry lists 27 T cell receptor beta chains sequenced from one sample in a study of blood T cell repertoires in COVID-19. The method was immunoSEQ multiplex PCR; TCRdb's version includes in-frame clones alone and lacks a portion of them. Among about 260,000 clones listed, more than 85% were seen once. The sequencing sample was made of peripheral blood. All receptors derive from a person under 35 with COVID-19, enrolled during active disease.

V gene TRBV15 combines with J gene TRBJ1-6; no clear D gene. The CDR3 is 17 amino acids. The V and J ends lost 2 bases and 7 bases respectively, with 18 bases between them. The V gene's germline CDR1 is LNHNV and CDR2 YYDKDF (reference sequence). The CDR3 is CATSRPWTPTGNSPLHF. The CDR3, as DNA: TGTGCCACCAGCAGACCGTGGACCCCCACGGGGAATTCACCCCTCCACTTT.

The V and J genes are TRBV6-5 and TRBJ1-4; D not certain. The V end was cut by 5 bases, the J end by 7 bases, with 11 bases between. The CDR3 sequence is 13 residues long. Germline loops: CDR1 MNHEY, CDR2 SVGAGI. CDR3 sequence reads: CASSTRTSEKLFF. The DNA of the CDR3 is TGTGCCAGCAGTACTAGGACGAGTGAAAAACTGTTTTTT.

This clone was seen once. The chain carries TRBV28 and TRBJ2-5; 8 nucleotides agree with TRBD1. In germline, CDR1 is MDHEN, CDR2 SYDVKM. V was clipped by 5 bases and J by 0 bases; unmatched bases: 8. The length of the CDR3 is 16 residues. This CDR3 reads CASSQPLTGDQETQYF. In DNA, the CDR3 is TGTGCCAGCAGTCAGCCCCTGACAGGGGACCAAGAGACCCAGTACTTC.

This chain uses TRBV28 with TRBJ1-2, with D perhaps matching TRBD1 (5 bases). Germline V lookup: CDR1 MDHEN, CDR2 SYDVKM. The CDR3 loop spans 14 amino acids. V gave up 10 bases and J gave up 1 base, with 16 bases separating them. The DNA for the CDR3 is TGTGCCACCTCGGACCTGGGGCTTAACTATGGCTACACCTTC. Translated, it gives CATSDLGLNYGYTF.

This clone appeared once. The chain carries TRBV5-7 and TRBJ2-7, with 8 bases that match TRBD2. TRBV5-7 is an ORF for which the function is uncertain. CDR3 length: 12 residues. V was clipped by 6 bases and J by 6 bases; unmatched bases: 5. The CDR3 loop reads CASIPGLGEQYF. CDR3 nucleotides: TGTGCCAGCATCCCGGGACTAGGCGAGCAGTACTTC.

The genes are TRBV30 and TRBJ2-7; TRBD1 aligns across 9 bases. V dropped 4 bases and J dropped 6; count of bases not matched to a gene: 13. CDR1 is GTSNPN and CDR2 is SVGIG in the germline V gene (reference sequence). The CDR3 runs 15 residues. The CDR3 DNA reads as TGTGCCTGGATATCCGGGGACAGGGTCTTAGGCGAGCAGTACTTC. Its protein is CAWISGDRVLGEQYF.

The chain recombines TRBV27 with TRBJ1-4, with TRBD1 matching over 10 bases. There are 14 residues in the CDR3. The V gene's germline CDR1 is MNHEY and CDR2 SMNVEV (reference sequence). After removal of 4 bases from V and 10 bases from J, the junction contained 6 bases not matched to a gene. The CDR3 reads CASSSTGGAGKLFF. The DNA of the CDR3 is TGTGCCAGCAGTTCGACAGGGGGCGCCGGAAAACTGTTTTTT.

The chain has TRBV24-1 and TRBJ1-1; 7 nucleotides agree with TRBD1. The CDR3 sequence is 13 residues long. Germline V lookup: CDR1 KGHDR, CDR2 SFDVKD. J gave up 5 bases and V 9 bases, and 8 bases lay outside the gene matches. The CDR3 DNA follows: TGTGCCACCCTAGACAGGGTGGGTACTGAAGCTTTCTTT. Protein: CATLDRVGTEAFF.

The gene calls are TRBV5-1 and TRBJ2-1, with 9 nucleotides matching TRBD2. This CDR3 has 16 residues. Germline loops: CDR1 SGHRS, CDR2 YFSETQ. The junction had 8 bases not matched to a gene; V was cut back by 4 bases and J by 3 bases. The CDR3 nucleotides are TGCGCCAGCAGCAATGTAGCGGGAGACTACTACAATGAGCAGTTCTTC. This gives the protein CASSNVAGDYYNEQFF.

The V gene is TRBV14, the J gene TRBJ2-5; a possible D gene is TRBD1 (5 bases). Germline values: CDR1 SGHDN, CDR2 FVKESK. Trimming stripped 1 base from V and 3 bases from J, with 9 bases between. This CDR3 comprises 14 residues. This chain's CDR3 is CASSQGGEKETQYF. CDR3 DNA: TGTGCCAGCAGCCAAGGGGGCGAGAAAGAGACCCAGTACTTC. Combining the CDR3 with reference TRBV14 and TRBJ2-5 gives the whole variable domain EAGVTQFPSHSVIEKGQTVTLRCDPISGHDNLYWYRRVMGKEIKFLLHFVKESKQDESGMPNNRFLAERTGGTYSTLKVQPAELEDSGVYFCASSQGGEKETQYFGPGTRLLVL.

The V gene is TRBV5-4, the J gene TRBJ2-1, with TRBD2 identical over 12 bases. The CDR3 is 15 residues long. V gave up 5 bases and J gave up 0 bases; unmatched junction bases: 0. The V gene's germline CDR1 is SGHNT and CDR2 YYREEE (reference sequence). The CDR3 here is CASRTSGSSYNEQFF. Written as DNA, the CDR3 is TGTGCCAGCAGGACTAGCGGGAGCTCCTACAATGAGCAGTTCTTC.

With regard to this clone: This may be a read error: a much more frequent sequence differs by one nucleotide. The DNA for the CDR3 is TGTGCCAGCAGCTCGGGACAGGCGAACACTGAAGCTTTCTTT. The encoded protein is CASSSGQANTEAFF. The V call is TRBV7-2, the J call TRBJ1-1, with 8 bases identical to TRBD1. Germline V lookup: CDR1 SGHTA, CDR2 FQGNSA. The V and J ends lost 4 bases and 1 base, in that order; junction bases with no gene match: 2. The CDR3 contains 14 residues.

The chain couples TRBV21-1 to TRBJ2-5; TRBD1, as called in the table, went unchecked against the DNA. TRBV21-1 is described as a pseudogene. The CDR3 runs to 13 residues. CDR3 in DNA: TGTGCCAGCAGCACAGGCGATCAAGAGACCCAGTACTTC. Protein product: CASSTGDQETQYF.

The chain recombines TRBV14 with TRBJ1-1; 7 positions agree with TRBD1. The length of the CDR3 is 12 residues. The germline gives CDR1 SGHDN, CDR2 FVKESK. Trimming at V came to 4 bases and at J to 7 bases, leaving 3 bases not matched to a gene. The CDR3 loop is CASSPGTVEAFF. The CDR3 region has the DNA TGTGCCAGCAGCCCGGGGACAGTTGAAGCTTTCTTT.

The V gene is TRBV19, the J gene TRBJ2-7; 9 bases align to TRBD2. The ends lost 2 bases at V and 3 bases at J; junction bases unmatched: 8. CDR3 length equals 16 residues. CDR1 and CDR2 (germline): LNHDA, SQIVND (reference sequence). The CDR3 spells CASSIKGGRDNYEQYF. CDR3 sequence (DNA): TGTGCCAGTAGTATAAAAGGCGGGAGGGACAACTACGAGCAGTACTTC.

The J gene is TRBJ2-7, the V gene TRBV2, with 7 nucleotides matching TRBD2. The V gene's germline CDR1 is SNHLY and CDR2 FYNNEI. J lost 0 bases, V lost 4 bases, and 6 bases had no gene match. The CDR3 loop spans 15 amino acids. The CDR3 loop is CASSAKTSNSYEQYF. The CDR3 DNA is TGTGCCAGCAGTGCTAAGACTAGCAACTCCTACGAGCAGTACTTC. The full variable domain, completed using reference TRBV2 and TRBJ2-7, is EPEVTQTPSHQVTQMGQEVILRCVPISNHLYFYWYRQILGQKVEFLVSFYNNEISEKSEIFDDQFSVERPDGSNFTLKIRSTKLEDSAMYFCASSAKTSNSYEQYFGPGTRLTVT.

CDR3 residues: CASSYVKNTEAFF. Here the CDR3 DNA reads TGTGCCAGCAGTTACGTTAAGAACACTGAAGCTTTCTTT. The rearrangement uses TRBV6-5 and TRBJ1-1; D gene uncertain. The V and J ends lost 2 bases and 1 base respectively, with 5 bases between them. This CDR3 spans 13 amino acids. The germline V gene has CDR1 MNHEY and CDR2 SVGAGI.

The CDR3 nucleotides are TGTGCCAGCAGTTTACCCCGCGGGCCCTACGAGCAGTACTTC. Translated, it gives CASSLPRGPYEQYF. The gene calls are TRBV28 and TRBJ2-7; a possible D gene is TRBD2 (5 bases). Germline V lookup: CDR1 MDHEN, CDR2 SYDVKM. The CDR3 has 14 amino acids. The V end lost 2 bases, the J end lost 2 bases, and 10 bases lay between the germline ends.

This clone was seen once. The chain has TRBV13 and TRBJ2-1; TRBD2 might be the D (6 bases). This CDR3 is built from 12 residues. V lost 5 bases and J 9 bases, leaving 11 bases between the germline ends. Germline V gene data show CDR1 as PRHDT and CDR2 as FYEKMQ (reference sequence). The CDR3 DNA sequence: TGTGCCAGCAGCATTTCCGGGGGTGAGCAGTTCTTC. Translating gives CASSISGGEQFF.

This clone was detected only once. The chain recombines TRBV18 with TRBJ2-2, with D possibly TRBD1 on 6 matching bases. The CDR3 is 13 residues long. Germline V gene sequence: CDR1 KGHSH, CDR2 LQKENI. The V gene lost 3 bases and the J gene lost 7 bases, with 9 bases spanning the gap. CDR3 residues: CASSPTGIGELFF. In DNA, the CDR3 is TGTGCCAGCTCACCTACAGGGATCGGGGAGCTGTTTTTT.

The CDR3 DNA follows: TGCGCCAGCAGCCAAGATGGAAGGGGCCGGTCAGATACGCAGTATTTT. Translation gives CASSQDGRGRSDTQYF. The V and J genes are TRBV4-1 and TRBJ2-3; D might be TRBD1 (5 bases). Deletions cut 0 bases from V and 4 bases from J, with 14 bases between. From germline, CDR1 is MGHRA and CDR2 YSYEKL. The CDR3 length is 16 residues.

The rearrangement joins TRBV18 to TRBJ1-5; D gene ambiguous. Trimming shortened V by 6 bases and J by 4 bases, and 13 bases separated the two germline ends. The CDR3 is 14 residues long. Germline V gene lookup returns CDR1 KGHSH and CDR2 LQKENI. The CDR3 sequence: CASSPSILNQPQHF. For the CDR3, the DNA is TGTGCCAGCTCCCCCTCTATCCTGAATCAGCCCCAGCATTTT.

The chain combines TRBV9 with TRBJ1-3; 7 bases map to TRBD1. The CDR3 sequence is 14 residues long. V dropped 4 bases and J dropped 1; count of bases not matched to a gene: 2. Per the germline V gene, CDR1 is SGDLS and CDR2 is YYNGEE. CDR3 protein: CASSLQGSGNTIYF. For the CDR3, the DNA is TGTGCCAGCAGCTTACAGGGGTCTGGAAACACCATATATTTT.

This clone has just one count. The V and J genes are TRBV4-3 and TRBJ2-3, with D maybe TRBD1 (6 bases). The CDR3 totals 18 residues. V was trimmed by 4 bases and J by 0 bases, leaving 20 bases between them. Germline lookup yields CDR1 LGHNA and CDR2 YSLEER. The CDR3 DNA sequence: TGCGCCAGCAGCCCGGGACACCTTTCCTCGTTTAGCACAGATACGCAGTATTTT. This gives the protein CASSPGHLSSFSTDTQYF.

V gene TRBV4-3 combines with J gene TRBJ1-2; TRBD1 matches at 8 bases. V lost 3 bases to trimming and J lost 8 bases; unmatched junction nucleotides: 5. CDR3 length: 13 residues. The germline CDR1 and CDR2 sequences are LGHNA and YSLEER. CDR3 loop: CASSQTGAEGYTF. In DNA form, the CDR3 reads TGCGCCAGCAGCCAGACAGGGGCGGAGGGCTACACCTTC.

V and J are TRBV4-3 and TRBJ2-7, with a weak D call TRBD2 (5 bases). Germline loops: CDR1 LGHNA, CDR2 YSLEER. The CDR3 is 16 residues long. With 0 bases removed from V and 0 bases from J, the gap between germline ends came to 12 bases. The CDR3 sequence: CASSQDRRLASYEQYF. The DNA of the CDR3 is TGCGCCAGCAGCCAAGATCGGAGGTTGGCCTCCTACGAGCAGTACTTC.

The chain is built from TRBV5-6 and TRBJ1-5; 8 nucleotides align to TRBD1. The CDR3 is made up of 16 amino acids. The V segment lost 4 bases and the J segment 3 bases; nucleotides outside the gene matches: 9. The germline gives CDR1 SGHDT, CDR2 YYEEEE. CDR3 in DNA: TGTGCCAGCAGCCCTGTCCCGGGACAGGCCAATCAGCCCCAGCATTTT. Translated: CASSPVPGQANQPQHF.